The next 21 T cell receptor beta chains were all read from a single sample in a study of radiation and T cells in renal cell carcinoma. Repertoires were generated with immunoSEQ multiplex PCR, while TCRdb's copy carries only in-frame clones and drops some. There are 150,000 or so clones in the sample; roughly 80% occur only once, and 20% to 25% lies in the top ten. The time point here: baseline pretreatment blood. The treatment denotes: 15 Gy SBRT to primary tumor, nephrectomy 4 weeks later. Sequencing was performed on blood, taken from a patient whose treatment included radiotherapy and nephrectomy. These receptors all stem from a woman in her 50s with renal cell carcinoma.

Of note for this clone: The junction departs from the called germline gene at one end, perhaps through a read error. The chain carries TRBV25-1 and TRBJ2-7, with no clear D. CDR3 length: 12 amino acids. Per germline, CDR1 MGHDK and CDR2 SYGVNS. CDR3 residues: CASSEMGYEQCF. The DNA for the CDR3 is TGTGCCAGCAGTGAAATGGGCTACGAGCAGTGCTTC.

This chain links TRBV4-3 with TRBJ1-2, with D tentatively TRBD1 (5 bases). This CDR3 is 15 amino acids long. V was trimmed by 0 bases and J by 8 bases, leaving 16 bases between them. CDR1 is LGHNA and CDR2 is YSLEER in the germline V gene. CDR3 residues: CASSQDRSEGYGYTF. As DNA, the CDR3 is TGCGCCAGCAGCCAAGATAGAAGTGAGGGGTACGGCTACACCTTC.

The genes are TRBV7-9 and TRBJ1-3, with TRBD1 matching over 7 bases. The CDR3 sequence is 14 residues long. J gave up 4 bases and V 3 bases, and 3 bases lay outside the gene matches. Germline loops: CDR1 SEHNR, CDR2 FQNEAQ (reference sequence). The CDR3 sequence: CASSFTGAGNTIYF. CDR3 nucleotide sequence: TGTGCCAGCAGCTTTACAGGGGCCGGAAACACCATATATTTT.

The rearrangement uses TRBV5-1 and TRBJ1-4, with TRBD1 identical over 8 bases. Germline V gives CDR1 SGHRS, CDR2 YFSETQ. The CDR3 spans 15 residues. After removal of 8 bases from V and 5 bases from J, the junction contained 11 bases not matched to a gene. The CDR3 spells CASHLSQGANEKLFF. CDR3 in DNA: TGCGCCAGTCACTTGTCTCAGGGGGCGAATGAAAAACTGTTTTTT.

The V and J genes are TRBV6-4 and TRBJ2-3; 10 positions agree with TRBD2. The CDR3 covers 15 residues. Germline CDR1 MRHNA, CDR2 SNTAGT. V lost 6 bases to trimming and J lost 1 base; unmatched junction nucleotides: 4. CDR3 sequence reads: CASSPGTSGTDTQYF. DNA for the CDR3: TGTGCCAGCAGCCCCGGGACTAGCGGCACAGATACGCAGTATTTT.

V usage is TRBV18 and J usage is TRBJ1-3; 8 nucleotides match TRBD1. The length of the CDR3 is 16 residues. V lost 3 bases to trimming and J lost 0 bases; unmatched junction nucleotides: 4. The germline gives CDR1 KGHSH, CDR2 LQKENI. CDR3 coding DNA: TGTGCCAGCTCACCCAACACAGGGGGCTCTGGAAACACCATATATTTT. As protein: CASSPNTGGSGNTIYF.

The rearrangement uses TRBV15 and TRBJ2-6; 9 positions match TRBD1. Trimming cost V 1 base and J 3 bases; bases outside gene matches: 4. The CDR3 contains 17 residues. Germline values: CDR1 LNHNV, CDR2 YYDKDF (reference sequence). DNA for the CDR3: TGTGCCACCAGCAGAGGGACAGGGGTTTTTGGGGCCAACGTCCTGACTTTC. Its protein is CATSRGTGVFGANVLTF.

The CDR3 reads CASSSGGGQETQYF. The CDR3 DNA reads as TGTGCCAGCAGCTCAGGTGGGGGGCAAGAGACCCAGTACTTC. The chain has TRBV7-3 and TRBJ2-5, with a tentative D call TRBD2 (6 bases). V was shortened by 4 bases and J by 2 bases, with 11 bases between the two germline ends. Germline V gene sequence: CDR1 SGHTA, CDR2 FQGTGA. The CDR3 totals 14 residues.

This sequence joins TRBV7-2 and TRBJ2-7; D call uncertain. Deletions cut 0 bases from V and 4 bases from J, with 13 bases between. The CDR3 totals 15 residues. Per the germline V gene, CDR1 is SGHTA and CDR2 is FQGNSA. As DNA, the CDR3 is TGTGCCAGCAGCTTAGCCCAAGTGGGTGCGTACGAGCAGTACTTC. This translates into CASSLAQVGAYEQYF.

The gene calls are TRBV30 and TRBJ1-5; a weak D match, TRBD1 (6 bases). V was pared by 3 bases and J by 2 bases, with 14 bases between. In germline, CDR1 is GTSNPN, CDR2 SVGIG (reference sequence). The CDR3 is 15 residues long. The CDR3 DNA reads as TGTGCCTGGAGGGGGGGGCAGGGCGGCAATCAGCCCCAGCATTTT. Its protein product is CAWRGGQGGNQPQHF.

The J gene is TRBJ2-1, the V gene TRBV7-8; 14 nucleotides align to TRBD2. With 3 bases clipped from V and 9 bases from J, the junction kept 4 bases outside the gene matches. Germline values: CDR1 SGHVS, CDR2 FQNEAQ. The CDR3 loop spans 15 amino acids. The CDR3 spells CASSFGTSGSGEQFF. The CDR3 DNA follows: TGTGCCAGCAGCTTCGGGACTAGCGGGAGTGGTGAGCAGTTCTTC.

This CDR3 reads CATEPGQGETQYF. Written as DNA, the CDR3 is TGTGCCACAGAACCAGGGCAGGGGGAGACCCAGTACTTC. The V call is TRBV5-4, the J call TRBJ2-5; maybe TRBD1 (6 bases). The V gene lost 9 bases and the J gene lost 5 bases, with 17 bases spanning the gap. The CDR3 has 13 residues. Looked up from germline, CDR1 is SGHNT and CDR2 is YYREEE (reference sequence).

This clone was recorded only once. The chain has TRBV10-3 and TRBJ2-7; no clear D gene. Trimming took off 2 bases at V and 4 bases at J, with 15 bases between the two ends. The CDR3 runs 15 residues. Germline CDR1 reads ENHRY; CDR2 reads SYGVKD. The CDR3 region has the DNA TGTGCCATCAGTGAGGATCAAACCTCCCTTTACGAGCAGTACTTC. Translating gives CAISEDQTSLYEQYF.

The V call is TRBV6-6, the J call TRBJ1-3; no reliable D call. The end of the DNA aligns better with TRBJ2-2, so the J call may be wrong. CDR1 and CDR2 from the germline V gene are MNHNY and SVGAGI (reference sequence). This CDR3 is 13 amino acids long. The CDR3 loop reads CASTERNTGELFF. CDR3 nucleotide sequence: TGTGCCAGCACGGAGCGGAACACCGGGGAGCTGTTTTTT.

This clone has just one count. V gene TRBV2 combines with J gene TRBJ2-1; TRBD2 matches 8 bases. Germline V gene sequence: CDR1 SNHLY, CDR2 FYNNEI. This CDR3 region has 15 residues. V lost 6 bases and J lost 3; bases outside the gene matches: 7. CDR3 DNA: TGTGCCAGCAGGGACCGGAGCGGGGGCTACAATGAGCAGTTCTTC. It encodes CASRDRSGGYNEQFF. Looking up the rest from reference TRBV2 and TRBJ2-1 gives the full variable domain: EPEVTQTPSHQVTQMGQEVILRCVPISNHLYFYWYRQILGQKVEFLVSFYNNEISEKSEIFDDQFSVERPDGSNFTLKIRSTKLEDSAMYFCASRDRSGGYNEQFFGPGTRLTVL.

This clone turned up a few times. The chain couples TRBV9 to TRBJ1-1; no firm D call. Germline V gene data show CDR1 as SGDLS and CDR2 as YYNGEE. There are 13 residues in the CDR3. Deletions cut 1 base from V and 1 base from J, with 5 bases between. For the CDR3, the DNA is TGTGCCAGCAGCGTACTCTGGAACACTGAAGCTTTCTTT. It translates to CASSVLWNTEAFF.

The rearrangement links TRBV19 to TRBJ1-2, with unresolved D. Germline-derived CDR1 and CDR2 are LNHDA and SQIVND (reference sequence). This CDR3 has 10 residues. Trimming removed 5 bases at V and 8 bases at J, with 6 bases between. CDR3 region: CASSGKGYTF. CDR3 nucleotides: TGTGCCAGTAGTGGTAAGGGCTACACCTTC.

The rearrangement links TRBV25-1 to TRBJ1-1; D is unresolved. V was cut by 2 bases and J by 4 bases, with 8 bases left in between. From germline, CDR1 is MGHDK and CDR2 SYGVNS. This CDR3 is built from 13 residues. CDR3 in amino acids: CASSELQTTEAFF. The CDR3 DNA sequence: TGTGCCAGCAGTGAACTTCAAACCACTGAAGCTTTCTTT.

This chain connects TRBV5-4 to TRBJ1-5, with D unresolved. Germline-derived CDR1 and CDR2 are SGHNT and YYREEE (reference sequence). The CDR3 spans 13 residues. Between the trimmed V and J ends, which lost 1 base and 0 bases, there was a span of 2 bases. The CDR3 sequence is CASSLFSNQPQHF. The DNA for the CDR3 is TGTGCCAGCAGCTTGTTTAGCAATCAGCCCCAGCATTTT.

The chain recombines TRBV5-1 with TRBJ2-2; TRBD2 is a possible D gene (6 bases). The CDR3 loop spans 15 amino acids. The ends were cut back, 3 bases at V and 7 bases at J, with 16 bases in the middle. From germline, CDR1 is SGHRS and CDR2 YFSETQ. In DNA form, the CDR3 reads TGCGCCAGCAGCTATGCAAGGGGAGGACACGGGGAGCTGTTTTTT. Encoded protein: CASSYARGGHGELFF.

This chain uses TRBV7-2 with TRBJ2-4; D perhaps matches TRBD1 (6 bases). With 3 bases removed from V and 8 bases from J, the gap between germline ends came to 14 bases. The CDR3 loop spans 14 amino acids. CDR1 is SGHTA and CDR2 is FQGNSA in the germline V gene. The CDR3 DNA reads as TGTGCCAGCAGCTTGGATCTCAGGGGCCACATTCAGTACTTC. It encodes CASSLDLRGHIQYF. Full variable domain (outside the CDR3, taken from reference TRBV7-2 and TRBJ2-4): GAGVSQSPSNKVTEKGKDVELRCDPISGHTALYWYRQSLGQGLEFLIYFQGNSAPDKSGLPSDRFSAERTGGSVSTLTIQRTQQEDSAVYLCASSLDLRGHIQYFGAGTRLSVL.